What follows are 28 T cell receptor beta chains derived from one specimen sequenced in a study of blood T cells in healthy people across ages. Sample-barcoded 5' priming and a J-beta primer mix drove a second PCR of 7 to 11 cycles. TCRdb re-called the 5' RACE reads with MiXCR, one entry per CDR3 protein. The table includes around 700,000 distinct CDR3 sequences, 25% detected once. The sample was also reused in another study, on T cells of mothers and their children.

The specimen sequenced was blood. The receptors here all came from a boy under 18 in good health.

The chain combines TRBV4-1 with TRBJ2-3, with unresolved D. This CDR3 is 11 amino acids long. Trimming shortened V by 7 bases and J by 6 bases, and 8 bases separated the two germline ends. Germline values: CDR1 MGHRA, CDR2 YSYEKL. CDR3 sequence: CASIGVDTQYF. For the CDR3, the DNA is TGCGCCAGCATAGGTGTGGATACGCAGTATTTT.

This clonotype was counted between two and nine times. V is TRBV29-1 and J is TRBJ2-1; weak D call: TRBD2 (5 bases). CDR1 and CDR2 from the germline V gene are SQVTM and ANQGSEA. V was pared by 7 bases and J by 8 bases, with 9 bases between. This CDR3 is 10 amino acids long. DNA of the CDR3: TGCAGCGCGGACTGGGATGAGCAGTTCTTC. This encodes CSADWDEQFF.

This clonotype was observed a few times. This chain connects TRBV20-1 to TRBJ2-1, with a tentative D call TRBD2 (6 bases). Germline V CDR1 and CDR2: DFQATT, SNEGSKA (reference sequence). The CDR3 extends over 16 amino acids. V was shortened by 0 bases and J by 0 bases, with 12 bases between the two germline ends. CDR3 region: CSARDSGGTSYNEQFF. Here the CDR3 DNA reads TGCAGTGCTAGAGATTCCGGAGGGACCTCCTACAATGAGCAGTTCTTC.

This clonotype was counted only a few times. J is TRBJ2-3 and V is TRBV28; TRBD1 matches 7 bases. Unmatched junction bases numbered 5, after V lost 10 bases and J lost 4 bases. Germline V gives CDR1 MDHEN, CDR2 SYDVKM. CDR3 length equals 12 residues. CDR3 sequence (DNA): TGTGCCACCGACAGGGACGCAGATACGCAGTATTTT. Its translation: CATDRDADTQYF.

This clonotype was picked up a small number of times. The V call is TRBV3-1, the J call TRBJ1-4; 7 positions agree with TRBD1. Germline trimming cut 2 bases from V and 4 bases from J; bases unmatched to any gene: 10. The CDR3 sequence is 17 residues long. The V gene's germline CDR1 is LGHDT and CDR2 YNNKEL (reference sequence). CDR3 in DNA: TGTGCCAGCAGCCAAACACTGACCAACAGGGGTAATGAAAAACTGTTTTTT. This translates into CASSQTLTNRGNEKLFF.

This clonotype has a handful of counts. This sequence joins TRBV7-9 and TRBJ1-4; D is undetermined. The CDR3 covers 10 residues. Germline CDR1 SEHNR, CDR2 FQNEAQ (reference sequence). Trimming left V 8 bases short and J 3 bases short, with 1 base between. The CDR3 here is CASSNEKLFF. CDR3 sequence (DNA): TGTGCCAGCTCTAATGAAAAACTGTTTTTT.

In DNA, the CDR3 is TGCAGTGCTAGTGTGGGCGATACGCAGTATTTT. Translating gives CSASVGDTQYF. The chain is built from TRBV20-1 and TRBJ2-3; D gene uncertain. The CDR3 extends over 11 amino acids. Germline V lookup: CDR1 DFQATT, CDR2 SNEGSKA (reference sequence). V gave up 3 bases and J gave up 6 bases, with 7 bases separating them.

There are a few counts of this clonotype. The V call is TRBV4-3, the J call TRBJ1-6, with 8 bases identical to TRBD1. V trimming: 4 bases; J trimming: 10 bases; junction bases outside the gene matches: 6. CDR3 length equals 14 residues. Germline V gives CDR1 LGHNA, CDR2 YSLEER. CDR3 in amino acids: CASSRDRGGSPLHF. The CDR3 DNA reads TGCGCCAGCAGCCGAGACAGGGGTGGGTCACCCCTCCACTTT.

This clonotype was counted between two and nine times. This chain joins TRBV7-9 and TRBJ2-3; tentatively, D is TRBD2 (6 bases). V shed 4 bases and J shed 10 bases, with 12 bases lying between them. CDR3 length: 12 residues. Germline-derived CDR1 and CDR2 are SEHNR and FQNEAQ (reference sequence). The CDR3 coding sequence is TGTGCCAGCAGCTCCTCTAGCGAGGCGCAGTATTTT. It is translated as CASSSSSEAQYF. The full variable domain, rest sourced from reference TRBV7-9 and TRBJ2-3, is DTGVSQNPRHKITKRGQNVTFRCDPISEHNRLYWYRQTLGQGPEFLTYFQNEAQLEKSRLLSDRFSAERPKGSFSTLEIQRTEQGDSAMYLCASSSSSEAQYFGPGTRLTVL.

This chain connects TRBV7-2 to TRBJ2-5; D not certain. V lost 5 bases and J 5 bases, leaving 15 bases between the germline ends. The CDR3 has 14 amino acids. Looked up from germline, CDR1 is SGHTA and CDR2 is FQGNSA. The CDR3 loop is CASSKETVEETQYF. The CDR3 coding sequence is TGTGCCAGCAGCAAAGAGACTGTGGAGGAGACCCAGTACTTC.

This clonotype has just one count. The chain links TRBV20-1 to TRBJ2-2; D is unclear. This CDR3 is 13 amino acids long. Trimming took off 5 bases at V and 7 bases at J, with 14 bases between the two ends. CDR1 and CDR2 from the germline V gene are DFQATT and SNEGSKA (reference sequence). The CDR3 protein is CSASGGHGGELFF. Written as DNA, the CDR3 is TGCAGTGCTTCGGGCGGTCACGGCGGGGAGCTGTTTTTT.

This rearrangement joins TRBV20-1 to TRBJ1-3; D gene unclear. The CDR3 has 13 residues. Germline V gives CDR1 DFQATT, CDR2 SNEGSKA (reference sequence). Trimming removed 3 bases at V and 5 bases at J, with 11 bases between. CDR3 DNA sequence: TGCAGTGCTAGTTCACAGACGAGAAACACCATATATTTT. Translating it yields CSASSQTRNTIYF.

This chain joins TRBV7-9 and TRBJ1-4; 9 bases are shared with TRBD1. CDR1 and CDR2 from the germline V gene are SEHNR and FQNEAQ (reference sequence). The V and J ends lost 1 base and 5 bases, in that order; junction bases with no gene match: 2. This CDR3 is built from 15 residues. CDR3 amino acids: CASSLGDRANEKLFF. CDR3 DNA sequence: TGTGCCAGCAGCTTAGGGGACAGGGCGAATGAAAAACTGTTTTTT.

The sample holds a few counts of this clonotype. The chain joins TRBV12-3 or TRBV12-4 to TRBJ1-2, with 7 bases matching TRBD1. The V gene end was trimmed by 5 bases and the J gene end by 6 bases; junction bases not matched to a gene: 21. CDR3 length: 18 residues. The CDR3 is CASSPGQLALYLKDGYTF. The CDR3 nucleotides are TGTGCCAGCAGTCCGGGACAGCTAGCTCTTTATTTAAAGGATGGCTACACCTTC.

This clonotype was picked up a small number of times. The V gene is TRBV7-3, the J gene TRBJ2-7; 8 bases fit TRBD1. V lost 5 bases to trimming and J lost 5 bases; unmatched junction nucleotides: 11. Germline CDR1 is SGHTA and CDR2 is FQGTGA. This CDR3 is 15 amino acids long. CDR3 residues: CASSLDRGSRNEQYF. The CDR3 DNA sequence: TGTGCCAGCAGCCTCGACAGGGGATCTAGGAACGAGCAGTACTTC.

V usage is TRBV3-1 and J usage is TRBJ2-3; D is perhaps TRBD1 (5 bases). Germline V lookup: CDR1 LGHDT, CDR2 YNNKEL (reference sequence). V lost 4 bases and J lost 1, with 18 bases in between. This CDR3 contains 17 residues. The CDR3 is CASSPLEYRPGTDTQYF. The CDR3 DNA reads as TGTGCCAGCAGCCCCCTCGAATACAGGCCCGGCACAGATACGCAGTATTTT.

V is TRBV13 and J is TRBJ2-3; either TRBD1 or TRBD2 may supply D (5 bases each). Germline V CDR1 and CDR2: PRHDT, FYEKMQ (reference sequence). This CDR3 comprises 12 residues. V lost 5 bases, J lost 6 bases, and 9 bases lay in between. Here the CDR3 DNA reads TGTGCCAGCAGCCGGGACGGGGATACGCAGTATTTT. Residues: CASSRDGDTQYF. The full variable domain, with the rest looked up from reference TRBV13 and TRBJ2-3, is AAGVIQSPRHLIKEKRETATLKCYPIPRHDTVYWYQQGPGQDPQFLISFYEKMQSDKGSIPDRFSAQQFSDYHSELNMSSLELGDSALYFCASSRDGDTQYFGPGTRLTVL.

The V and J genes are TRBV7-9 and TRBJ2-5, with unresolved D. This CDR3 is 15 amino acids long. V was pared by 5 bases and J by 5 bases, with 18 bases between. Germline V CDR1 and CDR2: SEHNR, FQNEAQ (reference sequence). The CDR3 sequence: CASSPPLLVTETQYF. CDR3 nucleotide sequence: TGTGCCAGCAGCCCCCCCCTGCTAGTGACCGAGACCCAGTACTTC.

This clonotype turned up a few times. The chain carries TRBV29-1 and TRBJ2-2, with D unresolved. Germline values: CDR1 SQVTM, CDR2 ANQGSEA. The V end lost 6 bases, the J end lost 5 bases, and 10 bases lay between the germline ends. CDR3 length: 12 residues. This CDR3 is CSVKLLTGELFF. CDR3 nucleotide sequence: TGCAGCGTCAAGCTTTTGACCGGGGAGCTGTTTTTT.

The chain carries TRBV7-3 and TRBJ2-1; 8 bases align to TRBD2. Germline CDR1 and CDR2: SGHTA and FQGTGA. This CDR3 has 18 amino acids. After removal of 2 bases from V and 4 bases from J, the junction contained 13 bases not matched to a gene. The DNA for the CDR3 is TGTGCCAGCAGCTTAGTTGATGCCGGGAGGGCCGCGTACAATGAGCAGTTCTTC. Protein: CASSLVDAGRAAYNEQFF.

The gene calls are TRBV28 and TRBJ2-1; tentatively, D is TRBD2 (6 bases). This CDR3 region has 13 residues. The V and J ends lost 7 bases and 3 bases respectively, with 10 bases between them. The V gene's germline CDR1 is MDHEN and CDR2 SYDVKM. The CDR3 nucleotides are TGTGCCAGCACTCGGGACTTCTACAATGAGCAGTTCTTC. Residues: CASTRDFYNEQFF.

The chain links TRBV12-3 or TRBV12-4 to TRBJ2-1; 9 bases align to TRBD2. The CDR3 covers 14 residues. V was clipped by 1 base and J by 9 bases; unmatched bases: 4. The CDR3 DNA reads TGTGCCAGCAGTTTAGGCGGGAGGGCCACTGAGCAGTTCTTC. It is translated as CASSLGGRATEQFF.

The rearrangement joins TRBV5-1 to TRBJ2-3, with D tentatively TRBD2 (6 bases). The CDR3 sequence is 15 residues long. The V end lost 4 bases, the J end lost 5 bases, and 17 bases lay between the germline ends. The germline V gene has CDR1 SGHRS and CDR2 YFSETQ. This CDR3 is CASSDGTLNQDTQYF. The DNA for the CDR3 is TGCGCCAGCAGCGACGGGACTCTGAACCAAGATACGCAGTATTTT.

V is TRBV18 and J is TRBJ2-5, with no clear D. The CDR3 has 14 residues. Per germline, CDR1 KGHSH and CDR2 LQKENI. The V and J ends lost 3 bases and 2 bases respectively, with 10 bases between them. The CDR3 nucleotides are TGTGCCAGCTCACCCTTGACACCACAAGAGACCCAGTACTTC. This sequence encodes CASSPLTPQETQYF.

J is TRBJ1-4 and V is TRBV14; no definite D call. Germline CDR1 reads SGHDN; CDR2 reads FVKESK. The CDR3 consists of 14 residues. With 4 bases removed from V and 9 bases from J, the gap between germline ends came to 15 bases. The CDR3 region has the DNA TGTGCCAGCAGCCCCCCATGGGGTAGTCAAAAACTGTTTTTT. Its protein product is CASSPPWGSQKLFF.

This clonotype was picked up many times. The chain recombines TRBV20-1 with TRBJ2-7; 8 bases agree with TRBD2. The V and J ends lost 3 bases and 5 bases, in that order; junction bases with no gene match: 9. CDR3 length: 14 amino acids. CDR1 and CDR2 (germline): DFQATT, SNEGSKA (reference sequence). Written as DNA, the CDR3 is TGCAGTGCTAGTACGAGCGGGAGAATCCACGAGCAGTACTTC. Residues: CSASTSGRIHEQYF.

This clonotype has a handful of counts. V gene TRBV29-1 combines with J gene TRBJ1-1, with D perhaps matching TRBD1 (6 bases). The V end lost 4 bases, the J end lost 7 bases, and 25 bases lay between the germline ends. Germline-derived CDR1 and CDR2 are SQVTM and ANQGSEA. The CDR3 extends over 16 amino acids. The DNA for the CDR3 is TGCAGCGTTGGGGGGGGCCATATCCCGAACACTGATGAAGCTTTCTTT. It translates to CSVGGGHIPNTDEAFF.

This clonotype has a count of ten or more. The CDR3: CASGPGVGNTIYF. The CDR3 DNA sequence: TGTGCTAGTGGACCTGGGGTTGGAAACACCATATATTTT. V gene TRBV12-5 combines with J gene TRBJ1-3; D remains ambiguous. Per germline, CDR1 LGHNT and CDR2 FRNRAP. V lost 6 bases and J 3 bases, leaving 9 bases between the germline ends. The CDR3 loop spans 13 amino acids.